This section outlines one T cell receptor beta chain sequence together with its context. The antigen remains undetermined. In this CDR3 the conserved last residue, phenylalanine or tryptophan, is missing, so a read error is likely. These data come from a study of blood T cells in healthy people across ages. Study results and caveats: TCR beta diversity was tightly associated with the proportion of naive T cells.

The CDR3 is 13 amino acids. Germline assignment: CDR1 GTSNPN and CDR2 SVGIG (reference sequence). Trimming shortened V by 0 bases and J by 1 base, and 6 bases separated the two germline ends. For the second PCR, which ran for roughly 7 to 11 cycles, a sample-barcoded 5' primer and a J-beta primer mix were used. Via MiXCR, TCRdb re-called the 5' RACE reads, giving one row per CDR3 protein. The table shows some 790,000 distinct CDR3 sequences, with around 26% occurring only once. The TCR originated in a woman of 80 years or more in good health. V and J are TRBV30 and TRBJ1-1; D remains ambiguous. Sequencing used blood. The CDR3 loop reads CAWSVRENTEAFL. The CDR3, as DNA: TGTGCCTGGAGTGTACGGGAGAACACTGAAGCTTTCTTA.